The clone carrying this T cell receptor beta chain has ten or more counts. As for time point: blood at routine non-recurrence follow-up after resection. A unique molecular identifier was carried by every single TCR cDNA molecule. TCRdb processed the 5' RACE reads anew with MiXCR; each CDR3 protein has one entry. Of about 11,000 distinct CDR3 sequences in the sample, around 9.1% were seen once. The CDR3 runs to 14 residues. V was cut by 0 bases and J by 8 bases, with 12 bases left in between. The germline V gene has CDR1 SGHRS and CDR2 YFSETQ. The sample belongs to a study of spatial heterogeneity in lung cancer.

Source: PBMCs, taken at follow-up. The sequence derives from a female donor with early-stage non-small cell lung cancer. The J gene is TRBJ2-1, the V gene TRBV5-1, with no clear D. The CDR3 is CASSLAFDRHEQFF. CDR3 nucleotides: TGCGCCAGCAGCTTGGCCTTCGATCGCCATGAGCAGTTCTTC. The complete variable domain, with remaining parts taken from reference TRBV5-1 and TRBJ2-1, reads KAGVTQTPRYLIKTRGQQVTLSCSPISGHRSVSWYQQTPGQGLQFLFEYFSETQRNKGNFPGRFSGRQFSNSRSEMNVSTLELGDSALYLCASSLAFDRHEQFFGPGTRLTVL.